Detailed here is one T cell receptor (beta chain). A quantity of about 0.5 to 1 ug RNA underwent reverse transcription using random hexamers. By means of immunoSEQ multiplex PCR, TCR beta CDR3 spanning 54 Vbeta and 13 Jbeta underwent amplification. TCRdb re-analysed the immunoSEQ multiplex PCR reads in MiXCR, keeping a single row per CDR3 protein. The data contain over 150,000 distinct CDR3 sequences, about 95% of them singletons. In blood CD8+ and CD4+ T cells, TCR beta underwent sequencing. The study used treatment-naive patients who had stable or active relapsing-remitting disease as multiple sclerosis controls. TEMRA cells were enriched by FACS, while CD8+ and CD4+ T cells were obtained through a negative isolation that was performed magnetically. There are 12 residues in the CDR3. V lost 4 bases and J lost 6, with 6 bases in between. The germline V gene has CDR1 KGHDR and CDR2 SFDVKD. These data are taken from a study of CD8 T cells in Susac syndrome.

Sequenced input: CD4+ T cells from PBMCs. This chain uses TRBV24-1 with TRBJ2-1, with D possibly matching TRBD1 (6 bases). This TCR was sampled from a human donor with multiple sclerosis. The chain's CDR3 is CATSEGANEQFF. CDR3 nucleotides: TGTGCCACCAGTGAGGGGGCCAATGAGCAGTTCTTC.